The rows below give T cell receptor beta chains drawn from one sample of a study of Ad26.COV2.S vaccination and SARS-CoV-2 variants. Only in-frame clones appear in the TCRdb table, and some are missing; sequencing was by immunoSEQ multiplex PCR. The table includes more than 300,000 clones, about 86% detected once. This sample comprised peripheral blood, obtained in a trial of Ad26.COV2.S vaccine versus placebo. The source is a person between 18 and 60 years old who received the Ad26.COV2.S COVID-19 vaccine or a placebo. Both conserved end residues are part of each CDR3. The order of the fields is D gene, J gene, V gene, CDR3 DNA, CDR3 protein. A D gene is named only where the DNA matches it firmly.

d_call: TRBD1
j_call: TRBJ1-1
v_call: TRBV5-1
cdr3_nt: TGCGCCAGCAGCCGCTTCGCCCAGGGGGCAGAGAACACTGAAGCTTTCTTT
cdr3_aa: CASSRFAQGAENTEAFF

d_call: TRBD2
j_call: TRBJ2-3
v_call: TRBV10-3
cdr3_nt: TGTGCCATCAGGACCGATAGCGGGGGGGCTGCAGATACGCAGTATTTT
cdr3_aa: CAIRTDSGGAADTQYF

d_call: TRBD1
j_call: TRBJ1-1
v_call: TRBV5-6
cdr3_nt: TGTGCCAGCAGCTCCACGGTGGGACAGGCTTCATCATGGACTGAAGCTTTCTTT
cdr3_aa: CASSSTVGQASSWTEAFF

d_call: -
j_call: TRBJ2-7
v_call: TRBV5-5
cdr3_nt: TGTGCCCCCCGGTCCCGAATCTCCTACGAGCAGTACTTC
cdr3_aa: CAPRSRISYEQYF

d_call: -
j_call: TRBJ2-5
v_call: TRBV6-1
cdr3_nt: TGTGCCAGCAGTGAAATGGCAGGGCTAAAGACCCAGTACTTC
cdr3_aa: CASSEMAGLKTQYF

d_call: -
j_call: TRBJ1-1
v_call: TRBV7-2
cdr3_nt: TGTGCCAGCAGCCTAACCTGGGGGACGCAAGGGGAAGCTTTCTTT
cdr3_aa: CASSLTWGTQGEAFF

d_call: -
j_call: TRBJ2-7
v_call: TRBV2
cdr3_nt: TGTGCCAGCAGCGACAATACGGGACGGAGTAGTAAAGTAGGGCAGTACTTC
cdr3_aa: CASSDNTGRSSKVGQYF

d_call: -
j_call: TRBJ1-6
v_call: TRBV7-9
cdr3_nt: TGTGCCAGCAGCTTAGCATCCGGAGTTAATTCACCCCTCCACTTT
cdr3_aa: CASSLASGVNSPLHF

d_call: -
j_call: TRBJ1-1
v_call: TRBV6-1
cdr3_nt: TGTGCCAGCAGTGAAGGTGGGCGGTATGAAGCTTTCTTT
cdr3_aa: CASSEGGRYEAFF

d_call: -
j_call: TRBJ1-2
v_call: TRBV9
cdr3_nt: TGTGCCAGCTCGAGACCCGGCGGTCACTATGGCTACACCTTC
cdr3_aa: CASSRPGGHYGYTF

d_call: -
j_call: TRBJ2-5
v_call: TRBV18
cdr3_nt: TGTGCCAGCTCACCAGGATTAGAAGAGACCCAGTACTTC
cdr3_aa: CASSPGLEETQYF